This note documents a single T cell receptor beta chain sequence. These data belong to a study of blood T cell repertoires in COVID-19. Under the authors' procedure: Researchers report that nucleated cell counts were estimated from reference gene primer amplification. Using immunoSEQ multiplex PCR, the repertoire was profiled, and TCRdb retains in-frame clones only, with some absent. V, J and clone size reflect that table, while D and trimming were determined from the DNA. This sample yields tens of thousands of clones, of which over 80% are seen a single time; more than 15% belongs to the top ten. The ends were cut back, 0 bases at V and 5 bases at J, with 13 bases in the middle. Germline CDR1 is ENHRY and CDR2 is SYGVKD. The CDR3 spans 15 residues.

Sequencing was done on a sample of peripheral blood. This sequence joins TRBV10-3 and TRBJ1-1; D not resolved. This TCR was recovered from a woman of 80 years or more with active or convalescent COVID-19. CDR3 in DNA: TGTGCCATCAGTGAGTCGACCGGGTCAAGAACTGAAGCTTTCTTT. Translation gives CAISESTGSRTEAFF.